Following are 17 T cell receptor beta chains from one sample sequenced in a study of radiation and T cells in renal cell carcinoma. As to treatment: treatment-naive control, cytoreductive nephrectomy. The protocol was immunoSEQ multiplex PCR, while the TCRdb copy is restricted to in-frame clones and leaves out a portion. The sample records 10,000 to 15,000 clones, around two thirds being singletons. Sample: tumor tissue, taken from a patient whose treatment was nephrectomy without radiotherapy. The source is a woman aged 80 or over with renal cell carcinoma.

Details on this clone: At one end, the junction sequence differs from germline, possibly due to a read error. The J gene is TRBJ1-4, the V gene TRBV19; D is ambiguous. Per the germline V gene, CDR1 is LNHDA and CDR2 is SQIVND (reference sequence). This CDR3 is built from 15 residues. The CDR3 DNA reads as TGTGCCAGTACTATAACGGGTGCAACTAATGAAAAACTGTTTTTT. Its protein product is CASTITGATNEKLFF.

This chain connects TRBV10-3 to TRBJ1-5; TRBD1 matches 7 bases. There are 16 residues in the CDR3. Germline values: CDR1 ENHRY, CDR2 SYGVKD. Trimming cost V 3 bases and J 6 bases; bases outside gene matches: 11. The CDR3 nucleotides are TGTGCCATCAGTGATTTAGGGGGCCATGACCGTCAGCCCCAGCATTTT. Translation gives CAISDLGGHDRQPQHF.

The rearrangement joins TRBV27 to TRBJ2-5; maybe TRBD1 (6 bases). The germline V gene has CDR1 MNHEY and CDR2 SMNVEV (reference sequence). Deletions cut 8 bases from V and 2 bases from J, with 12 bases between. CDR3 length: 13 amino acids. CDR3 region: CASGDRFQETQYF. The CDR3 DNA follows: TGTGCCAGCGGTGACAGGTTTCAAGAGACCCAGTACTTC.

Only a few counts were recorded for this clone. The rearrangement links TRBV5-8 to TRBJ1-5; TRBD1 agrees at 7 bases. This CDR3 is 14 amino acids long. Germline V CDR1 and CDR2: SGHTS, YDEGEE. Germline trimming cut 2 bases from V and 6 bases from J; bases unmatched to any gene: 5. In DNA, the CDR3 is TGTGCCAGCAGCTTAAAAGGGGGCGGTCAGCCCCAGCATTTT. Protein sequence: CASSLKGGGQPQHF.

This clone was detected only a few times. The chain has TRBV11-2 and TRBJ1-1; no firm D call. Trimming removed 6 bases at V and 0 bases at J, with 8 bases between. Germline CDR1 SGHAT, CDR2 FQNNGV. The CDR3 covers 13 residues. CDR3 sequence (DNA): TGTGCCAGCAGAAACGGCCTGAACACTGAAGCTTTCTTT. Protein: CASRNGLNTEAFF.

This clone occurred a few times. The genes are TRBV28 and TRBJ1-4; 8 nucleotides match TRBD1. CDR3 length: 14 residues. Trimming took 6 bases from V and 7 from J; bases not matched to a gene: 7. CDR1 is MDHEN, CDR2 SYDVKM, per germline. As DNA, the CDR3 is TGTGCCAGCAGGACGGACAGGGTAGGTGAAAAACTGTTTTTT. This translates into CASRTDRVGEKLFF. The full variable domain, rest sourced from reference TRBV28 and TRBJ1-4, is DVKVTQSSRYLVKRTGEKVFLECVQDMDHENMFWYRQDPGLGLRLIYFSYDVKMKEKGDIPEGYSVSREKKERFSLILESASTNQTSMYLCASRTDRVGEKLFFGSGTQLSVL.

V gene TRBV6-1 combines with J gene TRBJ1-2; D perhaps matches TRBD1 (5 bases). The germline CDR1 and CDR2 sequences are MNHNS and SASEGT. V was trimmed by 3 bases and J by 3 bases, leaving 14 bases between them. The CDR3 has 15 residues. CDR3 sequence (DNA): TGTGCCAGCAGTGACCGACAGTTCAGGGACTATGGCTACACCTTC. It is translated as CASSDRQFRDYGYTF.

By share of the sample, this clone is medium-sized (0.01 to 0.1%). The chain couples TRBV9 to TRBJ1-1; D call uncertain. This CDR3 has 15 amino acids. Germline loops: CDR1 SGDLS, CDR2 YYNGEE. V gave up 4 bases and J gave up 0 bases, with 13 bases separating them. Here the CDR3 reads CASSPYQRLNTEAFF. The CDR3 DNA reads as TGTGCCAGCAGCCCGTACCAGCGACTGAACACTGAAGCTTTCTTT.

The chain employs TRBV7-9 and TRBJ2-7; the D call may be TRBD1 or TRBD2 (5 bases each). In germline, CDR1 is SEHNR, CDR2 FQNEAQ (reference sequence). Between the trimmed V and J ends, which lost 5 bases and 0 bases, there was a span of 17 bases. The length of the CDR3 is 16 residues. CDR3 residues: CASSPPYSGTSYEQYF. The CDR3 bases are TGTGCCAGCAGCCCTCCCTATTCGGGGACCTCCTACGAGCAGTACTTC.

The chain carries TRBV7-9 and TRBJ2-6; D gene uncertain. Trimming cost V 6 bases and J 0 bases, with 12 bases left between them. The CDR3 is made up of 16 amino acids. Germline lookup yields CDR1 SEHNR and CDR2 FQNEAQ (reference sequence). In DNA form, the CDR3 reads TGTGCCAGCAGAGGACCCATGAGCTCTGGGGCCAACGTCCTGACTTTC. The encoded protein is CASRGPMSSGANVLTF.

The chain combines TRBV7-6 with TRBJ2-3; 9 nucleotides agree with TRBD2. V dropped 0 bases and J dropped 1; count of bases not matched to a gene: 8. The CDR3 extends over 18 amino acids. Germline CDR1 reads SGHVS; CDR2 reads FNYEAQ. The CDR3 DNA is TGTGCCAGCAGCTTAGCCGGGGGGCTAGCGGGGCGCACAGATACGCAGTATTTT. Its protein is CASSLAGGLAGRTDTQYF.

Only a few counts were recorded for this clone. The chain carries TRBV5-4 and TRBJ1-2, with D perhaps TRBD1 (5 bases). Germline V lookup: CDR1 SGHNT, CDR2 YYREEE (reference sequence). V was clipped by 0 bases and J by 5 bases, with 11 bases between them. The CDR3 extends over 14 amino acids. The CDR3 loop reads CASSLVQAEYGYTF. CDR3 nucleotides: TGTGCCAGCAGCTTGGTACAGGCGGAGTATGGCTACACCTTC.

This clone showed up just once. The chain recombines TRBV19 with TRBJ2-3, with 7 nucleotides matching TRBD2. CDR3 length equals 14 residues. V trimming: 6 bases; J trimming: 2 bases; junction bases outside the gene matches: 5. Per the germline V gene, CDR1 is LNHDA and CDR2 is SQIVND (reference sequence). The CDR3 sequence is CASSLLADTDTQYF. The CDR3 DNA sequence: TGTGCCAGTAGCCTTCTAGCGGACACAGATACGCAGTATTTT.

This clone has a single count. This chain links TRBV7-9 with TRBJ2-1, with 8 bases aligning to TRBD1. V shed 2 bases and J 6 bases; nucleotides not matched to a gene: 6. The CDR3 totals 15 residues. CDR1 SEHNR and CDR2 FQNEAQ come from the germline V gene (reference sequence). CDR3 protein: CASSLRQGLGNEQFF. The DNA for the CDR3 is TGTGCCAGCAGCTTACGACAGGGGTTGGGCAATGAGCAGTTCTTC.

This chain uses TRBV21-1 with TRBJ1-2. TRBV21-1 is flagged as a pseudogene. The CDR3 loop spans 16 amino acids. The CDR3 protein is CAVIPDKGGRAYGYTF. In DNA form, the CDR3 reads TGTGCCGTTATCCCGGATAAGGGAGGGAGGGCCTATGGCTACACCTTC.

This chain uses TRBV10-3 with TRBJ2-7, with D possibly TRBD1 on 6 matching bases. Germline V gene lookup returns CDR1 ENHRY and CDR2 SYGVKD. The CDR3 spans 13 residues. The ends were cut back, 0 bases at V and 12 bases at J, with 15 bases in the middle. The CDR3 nucleotides read TGTGCCATCAGTGAGTCGGGGGCCGCGAAGGGGTACTTC. It translates to CAISESGAAKGYF.

This clone is a singleton in its sample. V and J are TRBV6-4 and TRBJ1-1; 12 positions agree with TRBD1. The CDR3 runs to 14 residues. The V and J ends lost 2 bases and 6 bases, in that order; junction bases with no gene match: 1. Per germline, CDR1 MRHNA and CDR2 SNTAGT. The CDR3 bases are TGTGCCAGCAGTGACGGGACAGGGGGCGCTGAAGCTTTCTTT. Translating it yields CASSDGTGGAEAFF.